Described below is a single TCR beta chain sequence and its context. Method: immunoSEQ multiplex PCR; TCRdb's copy keeps in-frame clones and lacks some. The sample has 650,000 to 950,000 clones, 80% to 90% seen once. Trimming took off 0 bases at V and 4 bases at J, with 10 bases between the two ends. Germline V gene lookup returns CDR1 SGHDT and CDR2 YYEEEE. The CDR3 runs 14 residues. The record originates from a study of shared T cell receptors in the human thymus. These data were likewise used in another study, on human thymus T cells. Per that paper: The donors were infants in Finland with congenital heart defects, otherwise immunologically healthy.

The rearrangement links TRBV5-6 to TRBJ1-2; D possibly corresponds to TRBD1 (5 bases). This clonotype was sampled from a girl under two years old with a congenital heart defect. The sequenced sample was thymocytes. CDR3: CASSLGRAPYGYTF. In DNA, the CDR3 is TGTGCCAGCAGCTTGGGCAGGGCCCCCTATGGCTACACCTTC.